This note documents a single TCR beta chain sequence. Its antigen remains unidentified. This table comes from immunoSEQ multiplex PCR, and its TCRdb copy is limited to in-frame clones, with some not included. The sample lists 130,000 or so clones; 80% to 95% were seen once. Trimming took off 4 bases at V and 4 bases at J, with 7 bases between the two ends. CDR3 length equals 12 residues. Germline CDR1 reads SEHNR; CDR2 reads FQNEAQ (reference sequence). This record belongs to a study of T cell responses to AZD1222 COVID-19 vaccine. Study conclusions and caveats: White British donors predominated, females outnumbered males, and clonal diversity was possibly underestimated. Two AZD1222 doses significantly raised spike-specific TCR breadth and depth over controls. Repertoires were obtained solely post-peak T cell response. Reportedly, nearly half the spike-specific TCRs target unmutated variant regions.

This specimen consisted of peripheral blood, obtained 28 days after the second AZD1222 dose. The chain couples TRBV7-9 to TRBJ2-5; D may be TRBD2 (5 bases). The source of this sequence is an adult who received the AZD1222 COVID-19 vaccine. In nucleotides, the CDR3 is TGTGCCAGCAGCTACAGCGGAGAGACCCAGTACTTC. Translating it yields CASSYSGETQYF.